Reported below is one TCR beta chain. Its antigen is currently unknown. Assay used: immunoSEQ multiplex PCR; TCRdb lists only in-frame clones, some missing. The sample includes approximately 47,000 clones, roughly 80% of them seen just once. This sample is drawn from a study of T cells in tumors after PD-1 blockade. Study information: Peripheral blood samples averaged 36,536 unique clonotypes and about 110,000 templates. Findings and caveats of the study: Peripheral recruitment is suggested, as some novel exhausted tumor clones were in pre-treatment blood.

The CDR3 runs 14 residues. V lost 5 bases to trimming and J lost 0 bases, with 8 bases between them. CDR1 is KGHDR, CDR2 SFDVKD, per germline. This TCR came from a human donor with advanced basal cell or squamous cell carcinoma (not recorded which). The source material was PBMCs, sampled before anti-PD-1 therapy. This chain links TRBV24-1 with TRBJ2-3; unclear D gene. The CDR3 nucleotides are TGTGCCACCAGTGCGGCAACTAGCACAGATACGCAGTATTTT. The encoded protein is CATSAATSTDTQYF.